This T cell receptor (beta chain) was retrieved from a study of siplizumab effects on memory and regulatory T cells. A word on this clone: Its antigen is not identified.

For every sample, 95,000 to 100,000 TCR templates were assayed. Libraries were prepared by immunoSEQ multiplex PCR; TCRdb keeps only in-frame clonotypes and omits some of them. The sample consists of 120,000 or so clones, roughly 92% of them appearing once. Study-wide results and limits: A naive or memory phenotype could not be assigned to roughly 80-95% of the proliferating CD4+ or CD8+ clones.

The origin of this receptor is a human donor in good health. The sequenced material came from CD4+ T cells sorted from blood.

CDR3 in amino acids: CAWSGTYGYTF. CDR3 DNA sequence: TGTGCCTGGAGTGGGACATATGGCTACACCTTC. The chain employs TRBV30 and TRBJ1-2; D is perhaps TRBD1 (5 bases). The CDR3 consists of 11 residues. Trimming left V 1 base short and J 5 bases short, with 5 bases between. Germline values: CDR1 GTSNPN, CDR2 SVGIG (reference sequence).